The 9 T cell receptor beta chains below all came from one sample that was sequenced in a study of Tregs in tolerant kidney transplant recipients. Sequencing used immunoSEQ multiplex PCR; TCRdb keeps in-frame clones, though not all of them. The data contain some 20,000 clones, around 71% of them singletons. No antigen is known for these receptors. The material sequenced was Tregs from blood cultured with allogeneic cells. These TCRs come from a human donor in good health.

This clone is medium-sized within its sample. This chain uses TRBV6-5 with TRBJ2-7, with D tentatively TRBD1 (5 bases). V lost 6 bases and J 0 bases, leaving 9 bases between the germline ends. The CDR3 has 13 residues. Per the germline V gene, CDR1 is MNHEY and CDR2 is SVGAGI. CDR3 residues: CASSHGHSYEQYF. The CDR3 bases are TGTGCCAGCAGCCACGGACACTCCTACGAGCAGTACTTC.

The chain is built from TRBV6-5 and TRBJ2-7, with D perhaps TRBD2 (5 bases). Trimming took 5 bases from V and 6 from J, leaving 20 bases between them. This CDR3 region has 15 residues. The germline CDR1 and CDR2 sequences are MNHEY and SVGAGI. CDR3 nucleotides: TGTGCCAGCAGTCTCGGGGTATCCTACCCCTCCGAGCAGTACTTC. It specifies CASSLGVSYPSEQYF.

The chain carries TRBV30 and TRBJ2-7; D unresolved. Trimming left V 4 bases short and J 5 bases short, with 9 bases between. The CDR3 runs to 11 residues. Per the germline V gene, CDR1 is GTSNPN and CDR2 is SVGIG (reference sequence). This chain's CDR3 is CAWTQLDEQYF. The DNA for the CDR3 is TGTGCCTGGACCCAGTTGGACGAGCAGTACTTC.

This clone has just a few counts. The chain uses TRBV6-6 and TRBJ2-7; TRBD1 might be the D (5 bases). The CDR3 length is 14 residues. The germline gives CDR1 MNHNY, CDR2 SVGAGI (reference sequence). V was shortened by 0 bases and J by 0 bases, with 6 bases between the two germline ends. CDR3 in DNA: TGTGCCAGCAGTTACTCGACAGTCTCCTACGAGCAGTACTTC. It encodes CASSYSTVSYEQYF.

The chain recombines TRBV19 with TRBJ2-6, with D hard to call. Germline V gene sequence: CDR1 LNHDA, CDR2 SQIVND (reference sequence). V lost 5 bases and J lost 0, with 11 bases in between. The CDR3 is made up of 16 amino acids. For the CDR3, the DNA is TGTGCCAGTAGTCCTCACCGACGCTCTGGGGCCAACGTCCTGACTTTC. It translates to CASSPHRRSGANVLTF.

The chain links TRBV7-3 to TRBJ1-1; no clear D. The CDR3 has 15 residues. Germline lookup yields CDR1 SGHTA and CDR2 FQGTGA. Trimming cost V 5 bases and J 3 bases, with 16 bases left between them. This chain's CDR3 is CASSPRRDLDTEAFF. For the CDR3, the DNA is TGTGCCAGCAGCCCTAGACGGGATTTGGACACTGAAGCTTTCTTT.

The V gene is TRBV9, the J gene TRBJ2-1, with 7 bases aligning to TRBD2. Germline V gene lookup returns CDR1 SGDLS and CDR2 YYNGEE. The CDR3 is made up of 13 amino acids. V gave up 4 bases and J gave up 5 bases; unmatched junction bases: 3. The CDR3 here is CASSPGGNNEQFF. CDR3 sequence (DNA): TGTGCCAGCAGCCCGGGAGGCAACAATGAGCAGTTCTTC.

The genes are TRBV27 and TRBJ1-1, with unresolved D. Germline loops: CDR1 MNHEY, CDR2 SMNVEV (reference sequence). The germline V and J ends were trimmed by 3 bases and 0 bases, with 11 bases remaining between them. The CDR3 has 15 residues. DNA for the CDR3: TGTGCCAGCAGTTTTAATGGCAGGATGAACACTGAAGCTTTCTTT. Amino acid sequence: CASSFNGRMNTEAFF.

This clone was seen a few times. The chain joins TRBV5-1 to TRBJ1-1, with 9 bases identical to TRBD1. CDR3 length: 16 amino acids. The J segment lost 6 bases and the V segment lost 3 bases, leaving 12 bases of the junction unmatched. Germline CDR1 reads SGHRS; CDR2 reads YFSETQ. The CDR3 protein is CASSSLIQGAVSEAFF. DNA of the CDR3: TGCGCCAGCAGCTCCCTTATACAGGGGGCCGTCTCTGAAGCTTTCTTT. Full variable domain (outside the CDR3, taken from reference TRBV5-1 and TRBJ1-1): KAGVTQTPRYLIKTRGQQVTLSCSPISGHRSVSWYQQTPGQGLQFLFEYFSETQRNKGNFPGRFSGRQFSNSRSEMNVSTLELGDSALYLCASSSLIQGAVSEAFFGQGTRLTVV.